This T cell receptor (beta chain) appears in the sequencing data of a study of shared clonotypes between healthy human individuals. Study context: CD4 naive cells filled three plates per donor, CD4 memory three, CD8 naive two and CD8 memory one.

Over several immunoSEQ plates, each subset's genomic DNA was distributed in even portions. Authors' data handling: Filtering differed for immunoSEQ, which gave only junction sequences without quality scores. TCRdb's table, derived via immunoSEQ multiplex PCR, lists solely in-frame clones and lacks some. The V and J calls and clone size are taken from that table; D and trimming were inferred from the DNA. This table holds fewer than 1 million clones, around 96% found once. This CDR3 is built from 15 residues. CDR1 is SGHKS and CDR2 is YYEKEE in the germline V gene (reference sequence). V lost 2 bases, J lost 4 bases, and 12 bases lay in between. Naive CD8 isolation took CD45RO-negative cells positively selected for CCR7 and excluded terminally differentiated effector memory CD45RA+ cells. A note on this clone: Its antigen remains unknown.

Study-level findings and limits: The study drew on few donors, limiting represented genetic and exposure-history diversity.

The chain uses TRBV5-5 and TRBJ2-2; D is uncertain. The clonotype originates from a man aged 25-40 years in good health. Sequencing input: naive CD8+ T cells sorted from blood. DNA for the CDR3: TGTGCCAGCAGCTTCACCGATAGCCGCACCGGGGAGCTGTTTTTT. It is translated as CASSFTDSRTGELFF.